Below are 19 T cell receptor beta chains sequenced from a single sample in a study of graft-versus-host responses after intestinal transplantation (dated by TCRdb to the early 2020s). The library was made by the immunoSEQ multiplex PCR assay. Drawn from immuneACCESS, this table holds only the in-frame rearrangements with V and J called that TCRdb kept. Clones are partly lost; checked studies trace under half to an unresolved V gene and leave the rest unexplained. This sample has around 37,000 clones in its table, and about 85% of those were observed once. Of the sample, approximately 19% is held by the ten largest clones. To isolate intraepithelial and lamina propria lymphocytes from graft specimens, dithiothreitol, EDTA incubations and collagenase D digestion were used. Specimen: ileum tissue, collected more than 200 days after intestinal transplant. All receptors come from a human patient who received an intestinal transplant, so some T cells may come from the graft donor.

V and J are TRBV7-9 and TRBJ2-1, with TRBD2 matching over 11 bases. The CDR3 sequence is 16 residues long. From germline, CDR1 is SEHNR and CDR2 FQNEAQ (reference sequence). The V gene end was trimmed by 2 bases and the J gene end by 7 bases; junction bases not matched to a gene: 7. CDR3 sequence (DNA): TGTGCCAGCAGCTTAAGGGCTAGCGGGAGGAGGAATGAGCAGTTCTTC. This codes for CASSLRASGRRNEQFF.

The CDR3 protein is CSVEEYTF. The CDR3 DNA reads as TGCAGCGTTGAGGAGTACACCTTC. The chain employs TRBV29-1 and TRBJ1-2, with unresolved D. The CDR3 is 8 amino acids. With 3 bases removed from V and 11 bases from J, the gap between germline ends came to 4 bases. Germline V CDR1 and CDR2: SQVTM, ANQGSEA.

The V gene is TRBV2, the J gene TRBJ2-5; D tentatively fits TRBD1 or TRBD2 (5 bases each). This CDR3 contains 14 residues. Trimming took 6 bases from V and 2 from J, leaving 13 bases between them. Germline V CDR1 and CDR2: SNHLY, FYNNEI. CDR3 in DNA: TGTGCCAGCAGGGACGACGAGGGGCAAGAGACCCAGTACTTC. This codes for CASRDDEGQETQYF.

The J gene is TRBJ2-7, the V gene TRBV4-1, with 12 bases lining up with TRBD1. V gave up 1 base and J gave up 5 bases; unmatched junction bases: 6. Germline V lookup: CDR1 MGHRA, CDR2 YSYEKL. The CDR3 totals 16 residues. The CDR3 coding sequence is TGCGCCAGCAGCCAAGTTGGGGACAGGGGGCTTGACGAGCAGTACTTC. Translation gives CASSQVGDRGLDEQYF.

J is TRBJ1-2 and V is TRBV5-4; 8 bases are a match to TRBD1. Germline CDR1 is SGHNT and CDR2 is YYREEE (reference sequence). With 5 bases clipped from V and 3 bases from J, the junction kept 6 bases outside the gene matches. The CDR3 is made up of 14 amino acids. The CDR3 is CASSQGARDYGYTF. The CDR3 DNA is TGTGCCAGCAGTCAGGGGGCAAGAGACTATGGCTACACCTTC.

The DNA of the CDR3 is TGTGCCAGCAGCCCCCAGTATGAGCAGTTCTTC. Translated, it gives CASSPQYEQFF. The chain uses TRBV2 and TRBJ2-1; D is uncertain. This CDR3 comprises 11 residues. Trimming removed 6 bases from V and 8 bases from J, with 8 bases in between. From germline, CDR1 is SNHLY and CDR2 FYNNEI. Using reference TRBV2 and TRBJ2-1 for the parts outside the CDR3, the full variable domain is EPEVTQTPSHQVTQMGQEVILRCVPISNHLYFYWYRQILGQKVEFLVSFYNNEISEKSEIFDDQFSVERPDGSNFTLKIRSTKLEDSAMYFCASSPQYEQFFGPGTRLTVL.

The chain carries TRBV6-1 and TRBJ1-1; D ambiguous. This CDR3 has 13 amino acids. CDR1 and CDR2 from the germline V gene are MNHNS and SASEGT. Deletions cut 1 base from V and 2 bases from J, with 5 bases between. For the CDR3, the DNA is TGTGCCAGCAGTGAAGTAAGTAACACTGAAGCTTTCTTT. This encodes CASSEVSNTEAFF.

The V and J genes are TRBV4-2 and TRBJ1-2, with D possibly being TRBD1 (5 bases). The CDR3 is 17 residues long. Trimming pared 0 bases from V and 3 bases from J, leaving 17 bases between. Germline V gene sequence: CDR1 LGHNA, CDR2 YNFKEQ. The CDR3 loop reads CASSQDGGLPGDYGYTF. CDR3 DNA: TGTGCCAGCAGCCAAGATGGGGGTCTGCCCGGGGACTATGGCTACACCTTC.

The chain links TRBV16 to TRBJ2-1; D may be TRBD1 (6 bases). V lost 4 bases and J 8 bases, leaving 9 bases between the germline ends. Germline lookup yields CDR1 KGHSY and CDR2 FQNENV. This CDR3 is 12 amino acids long. For the CDR3, the DNA is TGTGCCAGCAGCCGCACAGGGTATGAGCAGTTCTTC. Amino acids: CASSRTGYEQFF.

Only a few counts were recorded for this clone. The rearrangement joins TRBV6-5 to TRBJ2-7; 8 nucleotides agree with TRBD2. Trimming took 8 bases from V and 0 from J; bases not matched to a gene: 3. Germline-derived CDR1 and CDR2 are MNHEY and SVGAGI. The CDR3 is 13 amino acids. The CDR3 bases are TGTGCCAGCTCGCGGGGGGCCTCCTACGAGCAGTACTTC. Amino acid sequence: CASSRGASYEQYF.

The V and J genes are TRBV19 and TRBJ2-7; possibly TRBD1 for D (6 bases). The germline V gene encodes CDR1 LNHDA and CDR2 SQIVND (reference sequence). The germline V and J ends were trimmed by 5 bases and 5 bases, with 22 bases remaining between them. The CDR3 is made up of 16 amino acids. CDR3 protein: CASSPVRPGGNDEQYF. CDR3 sequence (DNA): TGTGCCAGTAGTCCGGTGCGGCCTGGGGGCAATGACGAGCAGTACTTC.

The V and J genes are TRBV7-9 and TRBJ2-1, with TRBD1 identical over 8 bases. This CDR3 region has 18 residues. Unmatched junction bases numbered 12, after V lost 4 bases and J lost 1 base. Germline assignment: CDR1 SEHNR and CDR2 FQNEAQ (reference sequence). The chain's CDR3 is CASSSFLSQGVSYNEQFF. The CDR3 coding sequence is TGTGCCAGCAGCTCGTTCCTATCACAGGGGGTTTCCTACAATGAGCAGTTCTTC. The full variable domain, its missing parts supplied by reference TRBV7-9 and TRBJ2-1, is DTGVSQNPRHKITKRGQNVTFRCDPISEHNRLYWYRQTLGQGPEFLTYFQNEAQLEKSRLLSDRFSAERPKGSFSTLEIQRTEQGDSAMYLCASSSFLSQGVSYNEQFFGPGTRLTVL.

This chain connects TRBV5-1 to TRBJ1-2; D is uncertain. Trimming took off 4 bases at V and 5 bases at J, with 12 bases between the two ends. Looked up from germline, CDR1 is SGHRS and CDR2 is YFSETQ. The CDR3 contains 13 residues. DNA for the CDR3: TGCGCCAGCAGCCTGGAAGCGGAGTATGGCTACACCTTC. Encoded protein: CASSLEAEYGYTF.

V gene TRBV27 combines with J gene TRBJ2-1; D ambiguous. This CDR3 is built from 11 residues. Trimming removed 3 bases at V and 5 bases at J, with 2 bases between. Germline assignment: CDR1 MNHEY and CDR2 SMNVEV (reference sequence). In DNA, the CDR3 is TGTGCCAGCAGTTTTCACAATGAGCAGTTCTTC. Its translation: CASSFHNEQFF.

This chain uses TRBV19 with TRBJ2-7, with TRBD1 matching over 8 bases. The CDR3 loop spans 14 amino acids. With V trimmed by 7 bases and J by 4 bases, 9 bases remained unmatched. Germline V CDR1 and CDR2: LNHDA, SQIVND (reference sequence). CDR3 in DNA: TGTGCCAGTACCCCCCAGGGGACAGGATACGAGCAGTACTTC. Protein: CASTPQGTGYEQYF.

The J gene is TRBJ2-5, the V gene TRBV15; the D gene is possibly TRBD1 (6 bases). The CDR3 runs 13 residues. CDR1 and CDR2 (germline): LNHNV, YYDKDF (reference sequence). Trimming pared 4 bases from V and 5 bases from J, leaving 11 bases between. CDR3 sequence (DNA): TGTGCCACCAGCATTTTTAGGGGGGAGACCCAGTACTTC. Encoded protein: CATSIFRGETQYF.

This clone has a single count. This chain's CDR3 is CASSDRGGRDEQYF. Written as DNA, the CDR3 is TGTGCCAGCAGTGACCGGGGGGGCAGGGACGAGCAGTACTTC. The chain combines TRBV28 with TRBJ2-7, with 8 bases fitting TRBD2. Trimming at V came to 5 bases and at J to 5 bases, leaving 8 bases not matched to a gene. The CDR3 length is 14 residues. Germline assignment: CDR1 MDHEN and CDR2 SYDVKM.

V is TRBV6-5 and J is TRBJ1-2, with 7 bases aligning to TRBD1. This CDR3 has 15 amino acids. Per germline, CDR1 MNHEY and CDR2 SVGAGI. The ends lost 2 bases at V and 5 bases at J; junction bases unmatched: 8. The CDR3 here is CASSYLGTEIYGYTF. The CDR3 DNA reads as TGTGCCAGCAGTTACCTGGGGACAGAAATATATGGCTACACCTTC.

V is TRBV5-5 and J is TRBJ1-1; 7 nucleotides agree with TRBD1. V dropped 0 bases and J dropped 3; count of bases not matched to a gene: 5. This CDR3 contains 15 residues. The germline CDR1 and CDR2 sequences are SGHKS and YYEKEE (reference sequence). CDR3 in DNA: TGTGCCAGCAGCTTGGGAGGGGGCTGGGACACTGAAGCTTTCTTT. Protein: CASSLGGGWDTEAFF. Based on the CDR3 plus reference TRBV5-5 and TRBJ1-1, the full variable domain is DAGVTQSPTHLIKTRGQQVTLRCSPISGHKSVSWYQQVLGQGPQFIFQYYEKEERGRGNFPDRFSARQFPNYSSELNVNALLLGDSALYLCASSLGGGWDTEAFFGQGTRLTVV.